The rows below give T cell receptor beta chains drawn from one sample of a study of CD8+CD57+ T cells in acquired aplastic anemia. TCRdb redid the calling of the reads with MiXCR, one entry per CDR3 protein. The sample holds 90,000 to 120,000 distinct CDR3 sequences, around 49% seen once. The source material was sorted CD4+, CD8+, or CD8+CD57+ T cells (not recorded which) from PBMCs. All receptors derive from a human donor in good health, serving as a control. CDR3s include the opening cysteine and the closing phenylalanine or tryptophan. A D gene is named only where the DNA matches it firmly. Clone size is not always given. Where it is, it says once, few, many or a class for expanded clones.

TRBJ2-7	TRBV29-1	.	.	CSVAEGPGGEQYF	TGCAGCGTTGCCGAGGGGCCTGGGGGAGAGCAGTACTTC
TRBJ1-1	TRBV27	.	.	CASSATMSTEAFF	TGTGCCAGCAGTGCTACAATGAGCACTGAAGCTTTCTTT
TRBJ2-5	TRBV20-1	TRBD2	many	CSAHPGTSGLQTQYF	TGCAGTGCCCACCCCGGGACTAGCGGGTTACAGACCCAGTACTTC
TRBJ1-2	TRBV7-2	.	.	CASSYLANNYGYTF	TGTGCCAGCAGCTACCTGGCGAACAACTATGGCTACACCTTC
TRBJ2-3	TRBV5-1	.	.	CASSPDKNTQYF	TGCGCCAGCAGCCCAGACAAAAATACGCAGTATTTT
TRBJ1-2	TRBV15	.	medium-sized	CATSRVVGTYGYTF	TGTGCCACCAGCAGAGTTGTCGGAACCTATGGCTACACCTTC
TRBJ2-7	TRBV7-9	.	few	CASSLTTSYEQYF	TGCGCCAGCAGCTTAACCACCAGCTACGAGCAGTACTTC
TRBJ2-1	TRBV29-1	TRBD2	few	CSVKTSGGRHEQFF	TGCAGCGTGAAGACTAGCGGGGGGCGGCATGAGCAGTTCTTC
TRBJ1-1	TRBV6-6	TRBD1	many	CASTPGQGFMNTEAFF	TGTGCCAGTACCCCGGGACAGGGCTTCATGAACACTGAAGCTTTCTTT
TRBJ1-1	TRBV15	.	many	CATTPVGVNTEAFF	TGTGCCACCACCCCCGTGGGCGTGAACACTGAAGCTTTCTTT
TRBJ2-2	TRBV2	.	.	CASSEALRNTGELFF	TGTGCCAGCAGTGAAGCGCTTCGGAACACCGGGGAGCTGTTTTTT
TRBJ2-5	TRBV2	.	.	CASTANEEAQYF	TGTGCCAGCACGGCTAACGAAGAGGCCCAGTACTTC
TRBJ2-7	TRBV20-1	.	.	CSARRDVSYEQYF	TGCAGTGCTCGGCGGGACGTATCCTACGAGCAGTACTTC
TRBJ1-6	TRBV7-9	.	.	CASSQGITLHF	TGTGCCAGCAGCCAAGGAATTACCCTCCACTTT
TRBJ2-5	TRBV2	.	many	CASSEARRGGSQETQYF	TGTGCCAGCAGTGAAGCGCGGCGGGGAGGCAGCCAAGAGACCCAGTACTTC
TRBJ1-2	TRBV29-1	TRBD1	.	CSVVGQGGYTF	TGCAGCGTTGTGGGACAGGGGGGCTACACCTTC
TRBJ1-5	TRBV7-8	TRBD1	.	CASSPSRQGGQPQHF	TGTGCCAGCAGCCCTAGCAGACAGGGGGGTCAGCCCCAGCATTTT
TRBJ2-2	TRBV14	.	.	CASSLQTGELFF	TGTGCCAGCAGCCTACAAACCGGGGAGCTGTTTTTT
TRBJ2-3	TRBV15	.	once	CATSSGDWGHRGADTQYF	TGTGCCACCAGCAGCGGCGACTGGGGACATCGCGGGGCAGATACGCAGTATTTT
TRBJ2-1	TRBV20-1	TRBD2	.	CSARDLEAGRYNEQFF	TGCAGTGCTAGAGATCTGGAAGCGGGGAGATACAATGAGCAGTTCTTC
TRBJ1-2	TRBV6-5	TRBD1	many	CASSYVSGQGRYGYTF	TGTGCCAGCAGTTACGTCTCAGGACAGGGGCGCTATGGCTACACCTTC
TRBJ1-1	TRBV5-1	.	.	CASSLGELNTEAFF	TGCGCCAGCAGCCTGGGTGAGCTGAACACTGAAGCTTTCTTT
TRBJ1-5	TRBV2	.	.	CASSAIQGQPQHF	TGTGCCAGCAGCGCCATCCAGGGGCAGCCCCAGCATTTT
TRBJ2-1	TRBV12-3/TRBV12-4	TRBD2	.	CASATAGGLNEQFF	TGTGCCAGCGCCACGGCGGGGGGGCTGAATGAGCAGTTCTTC
TRBJ2-7	TRBV7-9	TRBD1	few	CASSWTGHEQYF	TGTGCCAGCAGCTGGACAGGGCACGAGCAGTACTTC
TRBJ1-2	TRBV7-8	.	.	CASSPTRGYGYTF	TGTGCCAGCAGCCCTACCCGGGGCTATGGCTACACCTTC
TRBJ2-7	TRBV29-1	TRBD1	once	CSVRQGALEQYF	TGCAGCGTCCGACAGGGGGCCCTCGAGCAGTACTTT
TRBJ1-1	TRBV4-3	TRBD1	many	CASSQGTGAEAFF	TGCGCCAGCAGCCAAGGGACAGGGGCTGAAGCTTTCTTT
TRBJ2-7	TRBV2	.	.	CASGHFSYEQYF	TGTGCCAGCGGACATTTTTCCTACGAGCAGTACTTC
TRBJ1-5	TRBV19	.	.	CASSIRGADSSRQPQHF	TGTGCCAGTAGTATAAGGGGTGCGGACAGTTCGCGGCAGCCCCAGCATTTT
TRBJ1-2	TRBV2	.	.	CASSAFGGNYGYTF	TGTGCCAGCAGTGCTTTTGGGGGGAACTATGGCTACACCTTC
TRBJ1-2	TRBV2	.	once	CASGVGPGDGYTF	TGTGCCAGCGGCGTCGGGCCAGGGGATGGCTACACCTTC
TRBJ2-3	TRBV15	.	.	CATSRDIAPSTDTQYF	TGTGCCACCAGCAGAGATATAGCGCCAAGCACAGATACGCAGTATTTT
TRBJ1-2	TRBV2	.	.	CASSDDLSDYGYTF	TGTGCCAGCAGTGATGATTTGTCTGACTATGGCTACACCTTC
TRBJ1-6	TRBV27	.	.	CASSLSEGTYNSPLHF	TGTGCCAGCAGCTTGTCGGAGGGGACCTATAATTCACCCCTCCACTTT
TRBJ2-7	TRBV27	.	many	CASSQRGEMLYEQYF	TGTGCCAGCAGTCAAAGGGGGGAAATGCTCTACGAGCAGTACTTC
TRBJ1-2	TRBV5-4	.	.	CASSLGPWEYGYTF	TGTGCCAGCAGCTTGGGACCCTGGGAGTATGGCTACACCTTC
TRBJ2-2	TRBV27	TRBD2	few	CASSSGTSGGSGELFF	TGTGCCAGCAGTTCAGGGACTAGCGGGGGTTCCGGGGAGCTGTTTTTT
TRBJ2-5	TRBV4-2	TRBD1	.	CASSHRTGGLETQYF	TGTGCCAGCAGCCATCGGACAGGGGGCTTAGAGACCCAGTACTTC
TRBJ2-7	TRBV10-3	.	.	CASGSGSYEQYF	TGTGCCTCCGGATCGGGGTCCTACGAGCAGTACTTC
TRBJ2-7	TRBV25-1	TRBD2	.	CASRGGGGIKNEQYF	TGTGCCAGCCGGGGGGGCGGGGGGATCAAAAACGAGCAGTACTTC
TRBJ2-7	TRBV29-1	.	.	CSVEKGDYEQYF	TGCAGCGTTGAGAAGGGGGACTACGAGCAGTACTTC
TRBJ2-7	TRBV2	.	.	CASSVARLAPEQYF	TGTGCCAGCAGTGTAGCCCGTCTAGCTCCCGAGCAGTACTTC
TRBJ2-6	TRBV27	.	.	CASSLSHSGANVLTF	TGTGCCAGCAGTTTATCGCACAGTGGGGCCAACGTCCTGACTTTC
TRBJ2-3	TRBV10-3	.	.	CAIWGGSTDTQYF	TGTGCCATCTGGGGCGGAAGCACAGATACGCAGTATTTT
TRBJ2-7	TRBV2	.	few	CASGRDSPYEQYF	TGTGCCAGCGGTCGGGACTCCCCCTACGAGCAGTACTTC
TRBJ2-6	TRBV29-1	.	.	CSVLGVGAF	TGTAGCGTCCTAGGGGTAGGTGCTTTC
TRBJ2-5	TRBV19	.	many	CASSNPGVAQETQYF	TGTGCCAGTAGTAACCCAGGGGTCGCACAAGAGACCCAGTACTTC
TRBJ2-3	TRBV2	TRBD1	many	CASSLTGAFNTDTQYF	TGTGCCAGCAGCCTAACAGGGGCGTTTAACACAGATACGCAGTATTTT
TRBJ2-3	TRBV19	TRBD2	.	CASSTGGEGTQYF	TGTGCCAGTAGCACCGGGGGGGAAGGTACGCAGTATTTT
TRBJ1-5	TRBV27	.	.	CASSRRDNQPQHF	TGTGCCAGCAGTAGAAGGGACAATCAGCCCCAGCATTTT
TRBJ2-3	TRBV11-1	.	.	CASSREGGYTDTQYF	TGTGCCAGCAGCCGTGAGGGGGGTTACACAGATACGCAGTATTTT
TRBJ1-5	TRBV10-3	.	.	CAISEKGSNNQPQHF	TGTGCCATCAGTGAAAAGGGCAGTAACAATCAGCCCCAGCATTTT
TRBJ2-2	TRBV12-3/TRBV12-4	.	.	CASSPTVGAAEGLDTGELFF	TGTGCCAGCAGTCCCACCGTGGGGGCCGCGGAGGGTTTAGACACCGGGGAGCTGTTTTTT
TRBJ2-7	TRBV9	TRBD1	few	CASSGAGGHEQYF	TGTGCCAGCAGCGGAGCAGGGGGACACGAGCAGTACTTC